The present TCR beta chain was sequenced within a study of monozygotic twins with cystic fibrosis. Study-level background: Library input was around 3.1 micrograms of fragmented DNA, with approximately 16 PCR cycles. Study conclusions and caveats: Monozygotic CF twin pairs shared significantly more nucleotide-identical clonotypes than unrelated CF individuals did. Low clonality (median roughly 0.0095) suggested a mostly naive repertoire. J usage was most co-twin-similar in 8 of 16 pairs, V in 13.

A remark on this clone: What it binds is not known.

The repertoire was sequenced with immunoSEQ multiplex PCR; TCRdb's copy has only in-frame clones and lacks some. The repertoire consists of about 36,000 clones, with 75% to 90% occurring once and the leading ten covering approximately 1.8%. V was shortened by 4 bases and J by 0 bases, with 22 bases between the two germline ends. This CDR3 contains 18 residues. Germline CDR1 SGHRS, CDR2 YFSETQ. The chain carries TRBV5-1 and TRBJ1-2; the D gene is possibly TRBD1 (5 bases). The sequenced sample was blood. This receptor was identified in a girl aged 2-10 years with cystic fibrosis. The CDR3 spells CASSLGRAGTTSNYGYTF. DNA of the CDR3: TGCGCCAGCAGCCTAGGTCGTGCAGGGACTACATCTAACTATGGCTACACCTTC.